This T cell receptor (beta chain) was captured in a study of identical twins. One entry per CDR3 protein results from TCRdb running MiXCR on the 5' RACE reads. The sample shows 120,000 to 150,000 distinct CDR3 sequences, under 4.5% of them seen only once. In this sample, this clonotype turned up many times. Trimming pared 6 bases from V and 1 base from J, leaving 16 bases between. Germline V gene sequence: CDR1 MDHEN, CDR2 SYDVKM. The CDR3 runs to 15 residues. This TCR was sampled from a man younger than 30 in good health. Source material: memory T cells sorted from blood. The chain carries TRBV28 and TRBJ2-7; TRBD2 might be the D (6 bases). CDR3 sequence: CASSPHAGRSYEQYF. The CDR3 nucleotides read TGTGCCAGCAGCCCCCACGCAGGGAGGTCCTACGAGCAGTACTTC.